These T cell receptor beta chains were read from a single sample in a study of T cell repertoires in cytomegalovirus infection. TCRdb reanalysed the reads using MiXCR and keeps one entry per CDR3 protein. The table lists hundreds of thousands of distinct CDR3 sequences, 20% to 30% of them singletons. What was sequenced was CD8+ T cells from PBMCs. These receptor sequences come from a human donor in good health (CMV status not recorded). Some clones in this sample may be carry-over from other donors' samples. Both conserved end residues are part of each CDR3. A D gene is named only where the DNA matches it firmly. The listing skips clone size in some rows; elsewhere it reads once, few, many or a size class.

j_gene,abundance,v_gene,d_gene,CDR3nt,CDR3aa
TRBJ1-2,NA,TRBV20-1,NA,TGCAGTGCTAGCTTGGGGGGAATTAACTATGGCTACACCTTC,CSASLGGINYGYTF
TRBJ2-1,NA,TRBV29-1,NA,TGCAGCGTTGATAGTATTAAAAATGAGCAGTTCTTC,CSVDSIKNEQFF
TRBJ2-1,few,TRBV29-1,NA,TGCAGCGTTGTAGGCAGGGAGAGGGGCTCCTACAATGAGCAGTTCTTC,CSVVGRERGSYNEQFF
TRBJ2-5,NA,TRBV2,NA,TGTGCCAGCAGTGACGCCCGTCTCAGGGCTAGGAGTCCCCAAGAGACCCAGTACTTC,CASSDARLRARSPQETQYF
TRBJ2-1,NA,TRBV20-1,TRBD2,TGCAGTGCTAGCCTAGCGGGGGTCAACAATGAGCAGTTCTTC,CSASLAGVNNEQFF
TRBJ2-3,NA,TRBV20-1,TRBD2,TGCAGTGCCCGCGGACTAGCCGGAGAAAGGCTAGGCACAGATACGCAGTATTTT,CSARGLAGERLGTDTQYF
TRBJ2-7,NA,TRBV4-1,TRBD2,TGCGCCAGCAGCCAAGAGGTGGGAGGGCCCTACGAGCAGTACTTC,CASSQEVGGPYEQYF
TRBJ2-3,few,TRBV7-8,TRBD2,TGTGCCAGCAGCGTCGGGACTAGCGGGGCCACAGATACGCAGTATTTT,CASSVGTSGATDTQYF
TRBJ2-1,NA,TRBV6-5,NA,TGTGCCAGCAGTTACGGTTCTAGCGTTAATGAGCAGTTCTTC,CASSYGSSVNEQFF
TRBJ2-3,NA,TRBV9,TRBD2,TGTGCCAGCAGCGGACTAGCGGGGGCACAGATAGCGCAGTATTTT,CASSGLAGAQIAQYF
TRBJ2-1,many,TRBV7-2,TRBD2,TGTGCCAGCAGCTTGGGGGGGAGACGGCATGAGCAGTTCTTC,CASSLGGRRHEQFF
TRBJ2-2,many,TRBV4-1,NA,TGCGCCAGCAGCCCCGCCCCATCTACGAACACCGGGGAGCTGTTTTTT,CASSPAPSTNTGELFF
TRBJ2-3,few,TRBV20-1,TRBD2,TGCAGTGCCATAGAAGGGACTAGCGGGGGAGTTACGCAGTATTTT,CSAIEGTSGGVTQYF
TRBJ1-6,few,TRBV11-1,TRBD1,TGTGCCAGCAGCTCCGGGACAGGGCCTTCACCCCTCCACTTT,CASSSGTGPSPLHF
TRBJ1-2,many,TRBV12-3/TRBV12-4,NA,TGTGCCAGCAGATCCGCCTGGGAGCCCCCTGGCTACACCTTC,CASRSAWEPPGYTF
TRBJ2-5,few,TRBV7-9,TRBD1,TGTGCCAGCAGCTCGACAGGGTTAGAAGAGACCCAGTACTTC,CASSSTGLEETQYF
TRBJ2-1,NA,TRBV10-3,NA,TGTGCCATCAGTGAGCTGGGCAAGGGCAATGAGCAGTTCTTC,CAISELGKGNEQFF
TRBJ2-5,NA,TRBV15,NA,TGTGCCACCAGCAGAGATCCCGTAGCGCCAGAGACCCAGTACTTC,CATSRDPVAPETQYF
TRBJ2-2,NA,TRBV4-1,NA,TGCGCCAGCAGTACAGCCTTTGGGACCGGGGAGCTGTTTTTT,CASSTAFGTGELFF
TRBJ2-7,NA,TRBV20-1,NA,TGCAGTGCTAGGCCTTGGGGGGGCGGGGGAGTAAGCTCCTACGAGCAGTACTTC,CSARPWGGGGVSSYEQYF
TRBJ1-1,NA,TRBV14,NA,TGTGCCAGCAGCCAAGAGAGAGGACGCAGGGGGAACACTGAAGCTTTCTTT,CASSQERGRRGNTEAFF
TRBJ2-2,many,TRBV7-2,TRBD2,TGTGCCAGCAGCTCACTAGCGGGGGGGCCCCCCGGGGAGCTGTTTTTT,CASSSLAGGPPGELFF
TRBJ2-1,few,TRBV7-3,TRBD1,TGTGCCAGCAGCTTAATGGGGACAGGGCCCTACAATGAGCAGTTCTTC,CASSLMGTGPYNEQFF
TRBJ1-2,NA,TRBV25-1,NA,TGTGCCAGCAGTGAGCCCGACAGGACCGCCTATGGCTACACCTTC,CASSEPDRTAYGYTF
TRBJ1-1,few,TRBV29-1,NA,TGCAGCGTCTCAGACTATCGGAACACTGAAGCTTTCTTT,CSVSDYRNTEAFF
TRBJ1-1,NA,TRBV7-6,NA,TGTGTCAGCAGCTCCCGCCCTCCGGCGGCTTACAAATCTGAAGCTTTCTTT,CVSSSRPPAAYKSEAFF